The TCR beta chain described here comes from a study of cytomegalovirus exposure and HLA in healthy donors. Study findings and constraints: The classifier, whose performance was assessed in both the original and validation cohorts, reportedly diagnosed cytomegalovirus status with high specificity and sensitivity.

In regard to this clone: Its matching antigen is unknown.

Germline V lookup: CDR1 SEHNR, CDR2 FQNEAQ (reference sequence). J was trimmed by 4 bases and V by 6 bases; bases with no gene match: 6. This CDR3 has 14 amino acids. Primers for the PCR totalled 60 Vbeta and 13 Jbeta. Assay used: immunoSEQ multiplex PCR; TCRdb lists only in-frame clones, some missing. The sample has some 190,000 clones, around 85% seen once. Source material: PBMCs. This chain links TRBV7-9 with TRBJ2-7; 10 bases agree with TRBD1. The receptor's source is a man aged 18-30 years in good health and CMV-seronegative. The CDR3 DNA is TGTGCCAGCAGATCCGGGACAGGGGTATACGAGCAGTACTTC. It codes for CASRSGTGVYEQYF.